This TCR beta chain is from a study of blood T cells in healthy people across ages. Combining a sample-barcoded 5' primer with a J-beta primer mix, a second PCR ran for roughly 7 to 12 cycles. Every molecule of cDNA carried a tag from a template-switch adaptor with 12 random nucleotides. TCRdb fed the 5' RACE reads into MiXCR, producing one record per CDR3 protein. The data hold roughly 1.9 million distinct CDR3 sequences, with approximately 39% observed a single time. As to this clonotype: Its antigen is not identified.

PBMCs, at least 7 million per sample, were isolated. There were at least 5 micrograms of total RNA extracted from every sample. The CDR3 covers 17 residues. Germline V lookup: CDR1 LGHNA, CDR2 YNFKEQ. V lost 4 bases, J lost 2 bases, and 6 bases stayed unmatched. Study-wide results and caveats: It was the long-lived donors that had more naive CD4+ cells and higher diversity than aged donors.

V gene TRBV4-2 combines with J gene TRBJ2-3; 13 bases match TRBD2. Sample: blood. The sequence was obtained from a human donor in good health. As DNA, the CDR3 is TGTGCCAGCAGCCCCCAACTAGCGGGGGGGCACACAGATACGCAGTATTTT. Protein: CASSPQLAGGHTDTQYF.